Here is one T cell receptor (beta chain) with its context. Germline V gene sequence: CDR1 SGHTS, CDR2 YDEGEE. V was pared by 4 bases and J by 0 bases, with 11 bases between. The CDR3 is made up of 15 amino acids. The sample originates from a study of shared clonotypes between healthy human individuals. Clones were read by immunoSEQ multiplex PCR, and TCRdb kept only the in-frame ones, dropping some. The sample lists around 340,000 clones, roughly 80% occurring once. This TCR came from a young man in good health. The sample consisted of memory CD4+ T cells sorted from blood. Documented subset: CD45RA-negative fraction. This rearrangement joins TRBV5-8 to TRBJ1-5; D gene ambiguous. The CDR3 DNA follows: TGTGCCAGCAGCCCCAGACGGTCTAGCAATCAGCCCCAGCATTTT. It yields the protein CASSPRRSSNQPQHF.